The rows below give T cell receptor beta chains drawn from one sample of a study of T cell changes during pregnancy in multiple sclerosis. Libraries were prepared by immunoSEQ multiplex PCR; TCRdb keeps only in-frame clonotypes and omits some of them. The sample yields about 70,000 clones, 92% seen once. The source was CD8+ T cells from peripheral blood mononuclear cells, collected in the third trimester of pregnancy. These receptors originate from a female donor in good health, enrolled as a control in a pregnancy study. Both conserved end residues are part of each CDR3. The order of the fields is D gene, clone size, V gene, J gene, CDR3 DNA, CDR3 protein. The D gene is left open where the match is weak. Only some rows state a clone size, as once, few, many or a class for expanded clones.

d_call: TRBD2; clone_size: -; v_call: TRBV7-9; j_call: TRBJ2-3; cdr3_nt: TGTGCCAGCAGCTTAGGGACTAGCGGGGGGAACACAGATACGCAGTATTTT; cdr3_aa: CASSLGTSGGNTDTQYF
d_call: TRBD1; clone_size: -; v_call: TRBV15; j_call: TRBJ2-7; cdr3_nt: TGTGCCACCAGCGGAGAATCTGCTGGGACAGAAACCTACGAGCAGTACTTC; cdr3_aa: CATSGESAGTETYEQYF
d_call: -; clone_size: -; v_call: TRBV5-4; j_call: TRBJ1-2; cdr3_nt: TGTGCCAGCAGACCGACAGGCCCCCGTGGCTACACCTTC; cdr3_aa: CASRPTGPRGYTF
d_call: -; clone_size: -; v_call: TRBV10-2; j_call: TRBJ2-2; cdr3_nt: TGCGCCAGCAGTGGACTTACCGGGGAGCTGTTTTTT; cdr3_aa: CASSGLTGELFF
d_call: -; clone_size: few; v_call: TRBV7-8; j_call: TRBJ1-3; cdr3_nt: TGTGCCAGCAGCTTAGCGGGGGGATATACTGGAAACACCATATATTTT; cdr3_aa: CASSLAGGYTGNTIYF
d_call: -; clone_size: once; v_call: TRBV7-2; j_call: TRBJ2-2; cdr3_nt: TGTGCCAGCAGCTTAGGGCAGTTCTCCACCGGGGAGCTGTTTTTT; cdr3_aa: CASSLGQFSTGELFF
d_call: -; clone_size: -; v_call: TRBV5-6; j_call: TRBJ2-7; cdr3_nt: TGTGCCAGCAGCTTGTCGCGGTACGAGCAGTACTTC; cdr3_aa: CASSLSRYEQYF
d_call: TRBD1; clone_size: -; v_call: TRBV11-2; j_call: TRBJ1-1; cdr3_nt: TGTGCCAGCAGCCTTAAAGGTCGGGACAGGGGCTCCAACACTGAAGCTTTCTTT; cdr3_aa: CASSLKGRDRGSNTEAFF
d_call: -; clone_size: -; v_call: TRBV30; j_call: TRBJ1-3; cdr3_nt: TGTGCCTGGAGTGTGGGCCCATCTGGAAACACCATATATTTT; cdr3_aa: CAWSVGPSGNTIYF
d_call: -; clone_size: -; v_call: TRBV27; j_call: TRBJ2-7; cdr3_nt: TGTGCCAGCAGCCCTGACGGGTACGAGCAGTACTTC; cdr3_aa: CASSPDGYEQYF
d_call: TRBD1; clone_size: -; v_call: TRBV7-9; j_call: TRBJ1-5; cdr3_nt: TGTGCCAGCAGCTCCAGCGACAGGGGGCCTCAGCCCCAGCATTTT; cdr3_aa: CASSSSDRGPQPQHF
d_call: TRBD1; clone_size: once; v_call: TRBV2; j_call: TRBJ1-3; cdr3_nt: TGTGCCAGCAGTGGACACTTTGTCTTGGGGACAGCTGGAAACACCATATATTTT; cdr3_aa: CASSGHFVLGTAGNTIYF
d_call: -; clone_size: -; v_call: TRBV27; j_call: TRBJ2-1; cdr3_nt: TGTGCCAGCAGTTTATTGCCCAGTCTGGATGAGCAGTTCTTC; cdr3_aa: CASSLLPSLDEQFF
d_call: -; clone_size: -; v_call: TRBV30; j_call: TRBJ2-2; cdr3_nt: TGTGCCTGGAGGGATACGACGGGGGGCGAATCCACCGGGGAGCTGTTTTTT; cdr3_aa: CAWRDTTGGESTGELFF
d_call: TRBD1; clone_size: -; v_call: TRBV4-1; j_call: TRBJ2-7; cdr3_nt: TGCGCCAGCAGCCACACAGGGGAGACCTACGAGCAGTACTTC; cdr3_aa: CASSHTGETYEQYF
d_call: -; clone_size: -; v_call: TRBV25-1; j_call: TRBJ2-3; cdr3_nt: TGTGCCAGCAGCCCTAATGCAGATACGCAGTATTTT; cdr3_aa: CASSPNADTQYF
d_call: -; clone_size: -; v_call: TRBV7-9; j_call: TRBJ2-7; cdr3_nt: TGTGCCAGCAGCCCCCGGACTGACCCCTACGAGGAGCAGTACTTC; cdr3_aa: CASSPRTDPYEEQYF
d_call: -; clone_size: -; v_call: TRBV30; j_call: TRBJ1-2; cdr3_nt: TGTGCCTGGAGCCCTATATACTATGGCTACACCTTC; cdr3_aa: CAWSPIYYGYTF
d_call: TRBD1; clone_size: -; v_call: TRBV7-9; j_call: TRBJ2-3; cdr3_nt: TGTGCCAGCAGCTTAAACAGGGGGCATGGAGATACGCAGTATTTT; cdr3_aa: CASSLNRGHGDTQYF
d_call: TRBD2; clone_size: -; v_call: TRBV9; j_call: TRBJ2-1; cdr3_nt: TGTGCCAGCAGCGTAAATGAGCGGGGGGGCCTTTCAAATGAGCAGTTCTTC; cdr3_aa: CASSVNERGGLSNEQFF
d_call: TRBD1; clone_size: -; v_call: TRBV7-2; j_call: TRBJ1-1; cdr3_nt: TGTGCCAGCAGCCTAGCGGGACAGGGGACGAACACTGAAGCTTTCTTT; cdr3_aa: CASSLAGQGTNTEAFF
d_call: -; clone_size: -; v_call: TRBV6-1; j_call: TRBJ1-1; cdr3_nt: TGTGCCAGCAGGCCGGGGGAGGCCACTGAAGCTTTCTTT; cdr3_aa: CASRPGEATEAFF
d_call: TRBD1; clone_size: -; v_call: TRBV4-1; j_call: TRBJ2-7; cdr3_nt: TGCGCCTGTCCCGGGACAGTTACCTACGAGCAGTACTTC; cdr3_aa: CACPGTVTYEQYF
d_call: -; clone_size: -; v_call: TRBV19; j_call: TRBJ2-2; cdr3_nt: TGTGCCAGTAGTATTGATTGGGCCCCCGGGGAGCTGTTTTTT; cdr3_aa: CASSIDWAPGELFF
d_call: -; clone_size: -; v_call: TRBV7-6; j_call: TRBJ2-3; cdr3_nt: TGTGCCAGCAGCTTATTGGGGCCTCCCGGAGATACGCAGTATTTT; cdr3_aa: CASSLLGPPGDTQYF
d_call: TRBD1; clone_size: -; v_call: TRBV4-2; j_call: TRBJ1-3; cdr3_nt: TGTGCCAGCAGCCAAGACCGTTCAGGGGGCTCTGGAAACACCATATATTTT; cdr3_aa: CASSQDRSGGSGNTIYF
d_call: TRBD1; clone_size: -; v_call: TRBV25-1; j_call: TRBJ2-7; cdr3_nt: TGTGCCAGCAGTGAATATAGGGGGGACAGGGGAGGCGAGCAGTACTTC; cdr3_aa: CASSEYRGDRGGEQYF
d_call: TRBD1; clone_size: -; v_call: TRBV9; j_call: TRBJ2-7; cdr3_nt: TGTGCCAGCAGCCCTAGGGACAGTTACGAGCAGTACTTC; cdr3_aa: CASSPRDSYEQYF
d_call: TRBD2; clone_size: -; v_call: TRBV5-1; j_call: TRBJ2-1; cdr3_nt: TGCGCCAGCACCCCGGGACTAGCTGGGGGCGAGCAGTTCTTC; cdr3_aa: CASTPGLAGGEQFF
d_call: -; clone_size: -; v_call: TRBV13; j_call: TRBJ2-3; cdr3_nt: TGTGCCAGCAGCTTAGGCTTCGGCAGGGAAACAGATACGCAGTATTTT; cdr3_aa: CASSLGFGRETDTQYF
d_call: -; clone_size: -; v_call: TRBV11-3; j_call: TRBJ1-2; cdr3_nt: TGTGCCAGCAGCTTAGGGCTTGACTATGGCTACACCTTC; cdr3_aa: CASSLGLDYGYTF
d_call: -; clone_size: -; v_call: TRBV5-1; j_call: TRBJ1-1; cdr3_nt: TGCGCCAGCAGCTTGGGGTTCTTGGGGCGGGAAAACACTGAAGCTTTCTTT; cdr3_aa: CASSLGFLGRENTEAFF
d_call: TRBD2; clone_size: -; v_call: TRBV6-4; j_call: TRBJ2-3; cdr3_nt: TGTGCCAGCAGTGAGAGGGCTAGCGGGGGCACAGATACGCAGTATTTT; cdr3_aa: CASSERASGGTDTQYF
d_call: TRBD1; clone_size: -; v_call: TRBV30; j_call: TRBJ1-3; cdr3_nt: TGTGCCTGGAGTGTCACAGGGGGCTTGGGAAACACCATATATTTT; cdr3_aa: CAWSVTGGLGNTIYF
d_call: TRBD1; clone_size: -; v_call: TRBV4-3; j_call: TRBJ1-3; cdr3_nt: TGCGCCAGCAGCCAAGGCACAGGGGGAAGAAACACCATATATTTT; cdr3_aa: CASSQGTGGRNTIYF
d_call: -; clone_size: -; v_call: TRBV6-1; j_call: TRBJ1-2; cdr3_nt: TGTGCCAGCAGTGACACAGGTCTCTATCACTATGGCTACACCTTC; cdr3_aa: CASSDTGLYHYGYTF
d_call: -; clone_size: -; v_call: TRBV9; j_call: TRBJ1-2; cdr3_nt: TGTGCCAGCAGCGATCGGACGGGGATCTATGGCTACACCTTC; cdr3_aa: CASSDRTGIYGYTF
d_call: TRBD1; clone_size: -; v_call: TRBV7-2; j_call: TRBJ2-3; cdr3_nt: TGTGCCAGCAGCTTACCATTTAGACAGGGAATGTTGGCAGATACGCAGTATTTT; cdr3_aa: CASSLPFRQGMLADTQYF
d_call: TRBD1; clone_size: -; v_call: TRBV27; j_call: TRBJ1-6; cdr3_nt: TGTGCCAGCAGTAGGACAGGGCGTGATTCACCCCTCCACTTT; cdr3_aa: CASSRTGRDSPLHF
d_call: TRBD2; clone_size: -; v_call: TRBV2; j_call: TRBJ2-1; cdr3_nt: TGTGCCAGCAGTGAAGCGGGACTAGCGGATCCCTACAATGAGCAGTTCTTC; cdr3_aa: CASSEAGLADPYNEQFF
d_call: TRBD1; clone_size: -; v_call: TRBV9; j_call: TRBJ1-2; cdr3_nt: TGTGCCAGCAGCCCCCGGACAGGTGAGGGCTATGGCTACACCTTC; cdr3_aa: CASSPRTGEGYGYTF
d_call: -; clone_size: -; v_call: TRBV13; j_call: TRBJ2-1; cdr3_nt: TGTGCCAGCAGCTTAAGTACTGGCTCCTACAATGAGCAGTTCTTC; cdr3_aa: CASSLSTGSYNEQFF
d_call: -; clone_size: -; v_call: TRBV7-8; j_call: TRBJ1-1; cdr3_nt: TGTGCCAGCAGCCCTGGGGGGGGCCTTAACACTGAAGCTTTCTTT; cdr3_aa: CASSPGGGLNTEAFF
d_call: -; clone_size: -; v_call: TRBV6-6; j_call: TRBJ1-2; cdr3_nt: TGTGCCAGCAGTTACTCGATTAATGTGGAGGGGCAAGGCTACACCTTC; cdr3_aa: CASSYSINVEGQGYTF
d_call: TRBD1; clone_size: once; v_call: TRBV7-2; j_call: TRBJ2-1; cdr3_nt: TGTGCCAGCAGCTCGACAGGGGTCAATGAGCAGTTCTTC; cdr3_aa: CASSSTGVNEQFF
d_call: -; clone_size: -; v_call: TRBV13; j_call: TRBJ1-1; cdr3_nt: TGTGCCAGCAGCCCATATGGGGCGAACACTGAAGCTTTCTTT; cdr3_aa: CASSPYGANTEAFF
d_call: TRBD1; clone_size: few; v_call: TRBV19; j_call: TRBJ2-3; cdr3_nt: TGTGCCAGTACCGACGGGACAGGGGATATAGATACGCAGTATTTT; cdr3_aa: CASTDGTGDIDTQYF
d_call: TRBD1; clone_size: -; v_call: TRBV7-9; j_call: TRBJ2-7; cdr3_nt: TGTGCCAGCAGCCACCCCGGTTGGACAGGTTCCTACGAGCAGTACTTC; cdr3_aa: CASSHPGWTGSYEQYF
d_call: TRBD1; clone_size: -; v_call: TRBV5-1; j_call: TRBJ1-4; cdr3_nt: TGCGCCAGCAGCTCCTCGACAGGGGCTGGTGAAAAACTGTTTTTT; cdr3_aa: CASSSSTGAGEKLFF
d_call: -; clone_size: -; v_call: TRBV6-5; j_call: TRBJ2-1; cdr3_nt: TGTGCCAGCCGCTCGCGCGCGAATGAGCAGTTCTTC; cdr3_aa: CASRSRANEQFF